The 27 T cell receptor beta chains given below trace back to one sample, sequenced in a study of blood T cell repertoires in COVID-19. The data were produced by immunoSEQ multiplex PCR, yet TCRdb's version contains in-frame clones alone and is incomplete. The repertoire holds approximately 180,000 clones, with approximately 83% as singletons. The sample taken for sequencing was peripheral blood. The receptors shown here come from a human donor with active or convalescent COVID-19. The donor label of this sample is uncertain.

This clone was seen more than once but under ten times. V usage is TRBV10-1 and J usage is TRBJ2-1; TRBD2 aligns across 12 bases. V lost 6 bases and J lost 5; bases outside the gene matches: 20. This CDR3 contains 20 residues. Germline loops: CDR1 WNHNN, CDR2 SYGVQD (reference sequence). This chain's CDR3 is CASSGSLAGGPVAPDNEQFF. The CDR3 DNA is TGCGCCAGCAGCGGTTCGCTAGCGGGAGGGCCGGTTGCCCCTGACAATGAGCAGTTCTTC.

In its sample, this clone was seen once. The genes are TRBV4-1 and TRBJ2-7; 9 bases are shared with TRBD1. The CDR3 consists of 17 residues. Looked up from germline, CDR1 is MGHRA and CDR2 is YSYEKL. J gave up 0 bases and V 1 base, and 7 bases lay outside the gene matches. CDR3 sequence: CASSQAWGGQGSYEQYF. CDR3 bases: TGCGCCAGCAGCCAAGCCTGGGGGGGACAGGGCTCCTACGAGCAGTACTTC.

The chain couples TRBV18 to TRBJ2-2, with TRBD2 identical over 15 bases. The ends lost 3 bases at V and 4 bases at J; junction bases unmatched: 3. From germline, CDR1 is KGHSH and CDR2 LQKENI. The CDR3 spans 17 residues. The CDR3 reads CASSPPGLAGGTGELFF. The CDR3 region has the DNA TGTGCCAGCTCACCGCCGGGACTAGCGGGGGGCACCGGGGAGCTGTTTTTT.

The CDR3 sequence is CASMAGGRGSYNEQFF. For the CDR3, the DNA is TGCGCCAGCATGGCGGGGGGCCGTGGCTCCTACAATGAGCAGTTCTTC. The V gene is TRBV5-1, the J gene TRBJ2-1; 8 nucleotides match TRBD2. CDR1 SGHRS and CDR2 YFSETQ come from the germline V gene. The CDR3 length is 16 residues. J gave up 0 bases and V 6 bases, and 8 bases lay outside the gene matches.

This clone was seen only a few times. CDR3 loop: CAIGGSFYEQYF. For the CDR3, the DNA is TGTGCCATCGGAGGCAGCTTCTACGAGCAGTACTTC. J is TRBJ2-7 and V is TRBV28; perhaps TRBD2 as D (5 bases). From germline, CDR1 is MDHEN and CDR2 SYDVKM. V lost 10 bases and J lost 3, with 13 bases in between. This CDR3 comprises 12 residues.

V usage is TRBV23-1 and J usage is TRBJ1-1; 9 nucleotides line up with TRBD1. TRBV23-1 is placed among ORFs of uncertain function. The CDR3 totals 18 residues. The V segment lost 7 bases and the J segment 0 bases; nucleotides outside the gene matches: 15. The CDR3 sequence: CASKEGQGGDCVNTEAFF. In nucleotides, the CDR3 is TGCGCCAGCAAAGAGGGACAGGGAGGAGACTGTGTGAACACTGAAGCTTTCTTT.

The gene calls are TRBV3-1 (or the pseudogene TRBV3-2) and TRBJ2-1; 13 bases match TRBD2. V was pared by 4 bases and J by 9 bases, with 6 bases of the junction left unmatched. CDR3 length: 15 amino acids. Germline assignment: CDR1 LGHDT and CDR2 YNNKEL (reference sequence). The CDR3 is CASSPGTSGNTEQFF. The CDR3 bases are TGTGCCAGCAGCCCAGGGACTAGCGGGAATACTGAGCAGTTCTTC.

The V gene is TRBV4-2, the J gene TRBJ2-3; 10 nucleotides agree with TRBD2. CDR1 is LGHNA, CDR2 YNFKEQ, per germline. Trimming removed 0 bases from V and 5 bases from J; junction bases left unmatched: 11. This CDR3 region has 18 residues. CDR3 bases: TGTGCCAGCAGCCAAGATGGGGGCCCTAGCGGGAGTCAAGATACGCAGTATTTT. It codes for CASSQDGGPSGSQDTQYF.

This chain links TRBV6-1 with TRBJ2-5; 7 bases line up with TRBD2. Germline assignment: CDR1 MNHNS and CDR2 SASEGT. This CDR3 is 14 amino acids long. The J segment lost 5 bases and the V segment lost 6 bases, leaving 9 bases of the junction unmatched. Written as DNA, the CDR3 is TGTGCCAGCAGGCTCGACCCGCGGGGGGAGACCCAGTACTTC. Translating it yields CASRLDPRGETQYF.

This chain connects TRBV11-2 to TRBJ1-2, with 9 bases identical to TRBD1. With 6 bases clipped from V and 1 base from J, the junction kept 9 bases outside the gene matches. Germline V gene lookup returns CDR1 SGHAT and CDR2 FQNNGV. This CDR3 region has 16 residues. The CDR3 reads CASRPAGTGHNYGYTF. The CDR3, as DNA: TGTGCCAGCAGGCCAGCCGGGACAGGGCATAACTATGGCTACACCTTC.

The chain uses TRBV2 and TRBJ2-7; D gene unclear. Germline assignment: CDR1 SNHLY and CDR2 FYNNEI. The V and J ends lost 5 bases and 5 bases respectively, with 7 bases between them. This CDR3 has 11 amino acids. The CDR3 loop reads CASSFLDEQYF. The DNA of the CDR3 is TGTGCCAGCAGTTTTTTAGACGAGCAGTACTTC.

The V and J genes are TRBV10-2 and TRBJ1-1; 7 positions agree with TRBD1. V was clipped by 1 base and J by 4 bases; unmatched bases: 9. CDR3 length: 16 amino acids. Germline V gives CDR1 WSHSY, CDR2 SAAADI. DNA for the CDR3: TGCGCCAGCAGTGAGTACACCGGGACAGTTATCACTGAAGCTTTCTTT. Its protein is CASSEYTGTVITEAFF.

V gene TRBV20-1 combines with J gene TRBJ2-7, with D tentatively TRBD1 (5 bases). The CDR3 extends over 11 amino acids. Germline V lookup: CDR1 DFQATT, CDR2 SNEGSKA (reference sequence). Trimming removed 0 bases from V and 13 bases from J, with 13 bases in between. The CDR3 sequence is CSARETQGYYF. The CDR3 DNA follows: TGCAGTGCTAGAGAAACCCAGGGTTACTACTTC.

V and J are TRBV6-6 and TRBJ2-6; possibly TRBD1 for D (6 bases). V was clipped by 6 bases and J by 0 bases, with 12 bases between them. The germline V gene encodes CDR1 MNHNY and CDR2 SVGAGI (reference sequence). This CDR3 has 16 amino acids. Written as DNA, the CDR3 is TGTGCCAGCAGGCAGGGGCGCGGCTCTGGGGCCAACGTCCTGACTTTC. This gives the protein CASRQGRGSGANVLTF.

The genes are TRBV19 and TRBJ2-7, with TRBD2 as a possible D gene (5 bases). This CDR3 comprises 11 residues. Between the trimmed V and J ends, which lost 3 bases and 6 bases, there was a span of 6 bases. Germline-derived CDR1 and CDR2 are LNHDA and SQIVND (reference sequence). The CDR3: CASSIRGEQYF. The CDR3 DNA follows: TGTGCCAGTAGTATCCGGGGCGAGCAGTACTTC.

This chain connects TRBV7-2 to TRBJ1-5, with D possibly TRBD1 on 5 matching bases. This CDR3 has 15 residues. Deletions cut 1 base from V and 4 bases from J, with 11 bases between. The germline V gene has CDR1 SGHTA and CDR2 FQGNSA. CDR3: CASSLEQARNQPQHF. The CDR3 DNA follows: TGTGCCAGCAGCTTAGAACAGGCTCGGAATCAGCCCCAGCATTTT.

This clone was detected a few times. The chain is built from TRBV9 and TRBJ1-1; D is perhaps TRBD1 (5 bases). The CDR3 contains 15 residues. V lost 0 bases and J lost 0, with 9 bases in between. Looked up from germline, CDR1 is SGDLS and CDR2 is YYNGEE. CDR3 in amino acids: CASSVDGGVNTEAFF. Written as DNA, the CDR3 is TGTGCCAGCAGCGTAGATGGAGGGGTGAACACTGAAGCTTTCTTT.

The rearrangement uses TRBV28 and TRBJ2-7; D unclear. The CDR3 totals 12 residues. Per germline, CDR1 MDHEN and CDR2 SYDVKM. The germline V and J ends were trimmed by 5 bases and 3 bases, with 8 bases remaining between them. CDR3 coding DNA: TGTGCCAGCAGTCTCCTAATCTACGAGCAGTACTTC. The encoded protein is CASSLLIYEQYF. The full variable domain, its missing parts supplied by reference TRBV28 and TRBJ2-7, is DVKVTQSSRYLVKRTGEKVFLECVQDMDHENMFWYRQDPGLGLRLIYFSYDVKMKEKGDIPEGYSVSREKKERFSLILESASTNQTSMYLCASSLLIYEQYFGPGTRLTVT.

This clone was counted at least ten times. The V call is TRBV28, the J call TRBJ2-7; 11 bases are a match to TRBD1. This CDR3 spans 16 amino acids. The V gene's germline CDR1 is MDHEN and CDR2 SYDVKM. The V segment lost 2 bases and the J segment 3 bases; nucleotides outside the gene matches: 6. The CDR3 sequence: CASSLRDRGVRYEQYF. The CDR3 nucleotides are TGTGCCAGCAGTTTACGGGACAGGGGGGTTCGCTACGAGCAGTACTTC.

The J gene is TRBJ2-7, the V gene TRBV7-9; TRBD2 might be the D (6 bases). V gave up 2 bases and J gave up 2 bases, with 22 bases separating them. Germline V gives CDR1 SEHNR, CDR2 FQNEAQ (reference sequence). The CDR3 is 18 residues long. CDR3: CASSLYPRPGGGTYEQYF. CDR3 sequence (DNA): TGTGCCAGCAGCTTATACCCCCGCCCAGGTGGGGGGACCTACGAGCAGTACTTC.

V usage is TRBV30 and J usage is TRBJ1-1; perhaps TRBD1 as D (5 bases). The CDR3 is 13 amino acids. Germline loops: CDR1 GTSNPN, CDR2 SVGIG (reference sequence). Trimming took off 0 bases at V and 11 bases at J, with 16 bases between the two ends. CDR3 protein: CAWSVSSGFDAFF. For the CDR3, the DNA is TGTGCCTGGAGTGTATCCTCAGGGTTTGATGCTTTCTTT.

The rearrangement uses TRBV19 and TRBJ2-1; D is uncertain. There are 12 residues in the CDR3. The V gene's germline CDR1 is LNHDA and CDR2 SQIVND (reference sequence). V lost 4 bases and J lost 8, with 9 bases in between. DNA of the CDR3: TGTGCCAGTAGTAGCGTCGTTGATGAGCAGTTCTTC. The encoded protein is CASSSVVDEQFF.

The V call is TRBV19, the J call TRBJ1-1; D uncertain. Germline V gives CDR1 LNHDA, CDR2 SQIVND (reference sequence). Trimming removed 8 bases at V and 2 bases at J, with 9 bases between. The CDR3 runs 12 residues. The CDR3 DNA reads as TGTGCCAGTGGCGGTCACAACACTGAAGCTTTCTTT. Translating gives CASGGHNTEAFF.

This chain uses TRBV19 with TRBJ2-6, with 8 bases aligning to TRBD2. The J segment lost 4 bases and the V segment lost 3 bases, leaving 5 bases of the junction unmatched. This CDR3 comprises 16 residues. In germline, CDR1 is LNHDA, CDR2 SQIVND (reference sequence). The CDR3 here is CASSIERGTGANVLTF. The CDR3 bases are TGTGCCAGTAGTATTGAGCGGGGGACCGGGGCCAACGTCCTGACTTTC.

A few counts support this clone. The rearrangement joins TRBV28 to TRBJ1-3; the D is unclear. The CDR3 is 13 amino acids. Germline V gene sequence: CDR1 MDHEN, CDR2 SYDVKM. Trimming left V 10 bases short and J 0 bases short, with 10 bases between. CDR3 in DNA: TGTGCCACTGTTAGAGGCTCTGGAAACACCATATATTTT. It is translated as CATVRGSGNTIYF.

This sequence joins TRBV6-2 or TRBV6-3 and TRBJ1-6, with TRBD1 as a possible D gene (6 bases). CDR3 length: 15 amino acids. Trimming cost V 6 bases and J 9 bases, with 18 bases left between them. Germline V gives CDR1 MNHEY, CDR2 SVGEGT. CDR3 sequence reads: CASSLDRPPISPLHF. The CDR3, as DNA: TGTGCCAGCAGCCTCGACAGGCCCCCCATTTCACCCCTCCACTTT.

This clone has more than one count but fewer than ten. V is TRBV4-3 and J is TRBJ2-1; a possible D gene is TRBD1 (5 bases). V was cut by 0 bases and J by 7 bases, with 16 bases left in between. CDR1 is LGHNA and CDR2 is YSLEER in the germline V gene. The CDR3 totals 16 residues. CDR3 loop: CASSQDKGIPSNEQFF. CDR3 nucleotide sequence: TGCGCCAGCAGCCAAGATAAGGGGATACCTTCGAATGAGCAGTTCTTC.